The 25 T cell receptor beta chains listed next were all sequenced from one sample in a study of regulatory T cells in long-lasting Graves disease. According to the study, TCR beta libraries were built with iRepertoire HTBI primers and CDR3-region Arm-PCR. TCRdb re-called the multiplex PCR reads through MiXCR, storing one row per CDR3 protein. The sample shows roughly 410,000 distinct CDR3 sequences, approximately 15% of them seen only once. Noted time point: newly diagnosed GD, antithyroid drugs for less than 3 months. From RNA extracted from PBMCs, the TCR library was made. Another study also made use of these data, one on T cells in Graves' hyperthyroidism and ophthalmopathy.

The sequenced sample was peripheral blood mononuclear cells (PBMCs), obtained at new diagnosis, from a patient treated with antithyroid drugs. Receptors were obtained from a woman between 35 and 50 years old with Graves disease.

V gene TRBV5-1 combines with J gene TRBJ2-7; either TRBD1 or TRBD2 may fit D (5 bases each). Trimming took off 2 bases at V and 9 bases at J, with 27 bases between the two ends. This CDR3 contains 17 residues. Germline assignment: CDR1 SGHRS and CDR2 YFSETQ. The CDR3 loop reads CASSFAPPGTLLEGQYF. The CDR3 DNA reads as TGCGCCAGCAGCTTTGCCCCCCCCGGGACGCTCCTTGAGGGGCAGTACTTC.

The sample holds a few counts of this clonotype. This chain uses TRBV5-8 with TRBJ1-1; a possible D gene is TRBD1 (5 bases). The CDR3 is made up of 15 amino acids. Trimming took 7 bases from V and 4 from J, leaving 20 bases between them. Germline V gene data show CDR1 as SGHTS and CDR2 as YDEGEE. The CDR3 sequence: CASEEGPGRGTEAFF. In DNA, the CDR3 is TGTGCCAGCGAGGAGGGGCCGGGGCGGGGCACTGAAGCTTTCTTT.

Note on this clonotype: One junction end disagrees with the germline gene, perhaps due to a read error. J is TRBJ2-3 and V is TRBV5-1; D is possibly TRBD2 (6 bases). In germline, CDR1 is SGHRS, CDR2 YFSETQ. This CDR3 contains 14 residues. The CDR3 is CASSLGTEGDTQYF. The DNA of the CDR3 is TGTGCCAGCAGCTTGGGAACGGAGGGAGATACGCAGTATTTT. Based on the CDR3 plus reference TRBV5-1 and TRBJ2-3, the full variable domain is KAGVTQTPRYLIKTRGQQVTLSCSPISGHRSVSWYQQTPGQGLQFLFEYFSETQRNKGNFPGRFSGRQFSNSRSEMNVSTLELGDSALYLCASSLGTEGDTQYFGPGTRLTVL.

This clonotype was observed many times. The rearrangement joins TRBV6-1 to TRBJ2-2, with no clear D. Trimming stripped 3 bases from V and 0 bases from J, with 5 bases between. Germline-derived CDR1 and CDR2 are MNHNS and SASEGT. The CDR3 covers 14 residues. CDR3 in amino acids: CASSEQANTGELFF. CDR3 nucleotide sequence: TGTGCCAGCAGTGAGCAGGCGAACACCGGGGAGCTGTTTTTT.

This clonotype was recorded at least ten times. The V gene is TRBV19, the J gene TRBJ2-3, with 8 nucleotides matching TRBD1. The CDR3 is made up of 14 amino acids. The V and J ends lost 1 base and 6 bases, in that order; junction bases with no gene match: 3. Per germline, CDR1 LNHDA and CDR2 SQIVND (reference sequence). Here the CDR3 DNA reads TGTGCCAGTAGTATAGCGGGACAGGAGGATACGCAGTATTTT. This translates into CASSIAGQEDTQYF. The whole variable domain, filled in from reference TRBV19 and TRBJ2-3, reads DGGITQSPKYLFRKEGQNVTLSCEQNLNHDAMYWYRQDPGQGLRLIYYSQIVNDFQKGDIAEGYSVSREKKESFPLTVTSAQKNPTAFYLCASSIAGQEDTQYFGPGTRLTVL.

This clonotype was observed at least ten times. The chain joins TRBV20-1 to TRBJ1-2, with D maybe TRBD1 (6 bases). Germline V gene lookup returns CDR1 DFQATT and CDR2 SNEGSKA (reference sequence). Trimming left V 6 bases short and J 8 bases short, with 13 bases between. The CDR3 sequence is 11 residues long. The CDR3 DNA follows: TGCAGTGCCTACGGGACATACGGCTACACCTTC. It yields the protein CSAYGTYGYTF.

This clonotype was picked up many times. The CDR3 DNA is TGCAGTGCTAAACTCAGCGGGGGCGGCACAGATACGCAGTATTTT. This gives the protein CSAKLSGGGTDTQYF. The gene calls are TRBV20-1 and TRBJ2-3, with TRBD2 matching over 8 bases. There are 15 residues in the CDR3. Germline CDR1 DFQATT, CDR2 SNEGSKA (reference sequence). The J segment lost 1 base and the V segment lost 4 bases, leaving 7 bases of the junction unmatched.

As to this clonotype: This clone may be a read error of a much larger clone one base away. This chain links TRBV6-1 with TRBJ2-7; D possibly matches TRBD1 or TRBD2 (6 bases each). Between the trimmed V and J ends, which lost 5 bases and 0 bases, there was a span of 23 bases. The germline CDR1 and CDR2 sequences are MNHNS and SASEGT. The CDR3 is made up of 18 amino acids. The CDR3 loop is CASSRTAGTSPFSYEQYF. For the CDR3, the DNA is TGTGCCAGCAGTAGGACAGCAGGGACTTCACCCTTCTCCTACGAGCAGTACTTC.

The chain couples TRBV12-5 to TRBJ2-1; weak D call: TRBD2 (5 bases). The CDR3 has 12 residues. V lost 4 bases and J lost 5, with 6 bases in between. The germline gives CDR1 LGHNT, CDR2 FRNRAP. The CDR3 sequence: CASGSTNNEQFF. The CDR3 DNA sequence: TGTGCTAGTGGTTCGACTAACAATGAGCAGTTCTTC.

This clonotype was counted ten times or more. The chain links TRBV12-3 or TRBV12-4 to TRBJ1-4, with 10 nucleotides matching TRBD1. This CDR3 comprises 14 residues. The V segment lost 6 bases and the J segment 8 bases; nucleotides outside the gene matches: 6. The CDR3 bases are TGTGCCAGCAGCCAGACAGGGGGCGGGGAAAAACTGTTTTTT. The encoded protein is CASSQTGGGEKLFF.

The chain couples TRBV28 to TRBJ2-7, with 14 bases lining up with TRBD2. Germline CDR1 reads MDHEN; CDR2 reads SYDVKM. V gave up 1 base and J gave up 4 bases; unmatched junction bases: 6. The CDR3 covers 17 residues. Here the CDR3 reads CASSLFFGTSGSYEQYF. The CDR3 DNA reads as TGTGCCAGCAGTTTATTCTTCGGGACTAGCGGGAGTTACGAGCAGTACTTC.

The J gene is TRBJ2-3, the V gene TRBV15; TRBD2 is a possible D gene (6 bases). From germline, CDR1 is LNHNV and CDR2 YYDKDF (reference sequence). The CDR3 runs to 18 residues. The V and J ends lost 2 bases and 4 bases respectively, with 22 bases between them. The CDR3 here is CATSRWAGGVLVSDTQYF. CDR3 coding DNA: TGTGCCACCAGCAGATGGGCGGGCGGGGTACTAGTCTCAGATACGCAGTATTTT.

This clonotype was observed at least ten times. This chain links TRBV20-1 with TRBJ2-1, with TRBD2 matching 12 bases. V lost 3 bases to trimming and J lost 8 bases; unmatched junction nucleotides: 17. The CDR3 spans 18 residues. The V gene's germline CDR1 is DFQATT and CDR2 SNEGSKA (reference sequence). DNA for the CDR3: TGCAGTGCTAGTGGTTCGTTGACTAGCGGGAGTAGGGGCGATGAGCAGTTCTTC. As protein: CSASGSLTSGSRGDEQFF.

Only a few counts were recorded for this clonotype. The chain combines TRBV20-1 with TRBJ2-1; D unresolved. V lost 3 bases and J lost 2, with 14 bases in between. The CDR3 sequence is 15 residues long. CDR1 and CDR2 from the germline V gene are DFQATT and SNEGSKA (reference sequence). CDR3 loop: CSARYRTRTYNEQFF. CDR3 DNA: TGCAGTGCTAGGTATAGGACGCGAACCTACAATGAGCAGTTCTTC.

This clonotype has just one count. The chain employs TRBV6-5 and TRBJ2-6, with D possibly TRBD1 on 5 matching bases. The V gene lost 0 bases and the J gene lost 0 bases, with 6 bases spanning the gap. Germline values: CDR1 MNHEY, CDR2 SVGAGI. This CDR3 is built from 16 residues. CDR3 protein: CASSYSTASGANVLTF. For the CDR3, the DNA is TGTGCCAGCAGTTACTCGACAGCCTCTGGGGCCAACGTCCTGACTTTC.

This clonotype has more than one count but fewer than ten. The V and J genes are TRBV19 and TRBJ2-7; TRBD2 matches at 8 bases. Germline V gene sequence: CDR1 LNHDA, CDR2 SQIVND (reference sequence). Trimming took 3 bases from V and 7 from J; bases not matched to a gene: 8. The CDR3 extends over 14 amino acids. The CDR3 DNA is TGTGCCAGTAGTATGGGGCCTAGCGGGTGGGAGCAGTACTTC. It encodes CASSMGPSGWEQYF.

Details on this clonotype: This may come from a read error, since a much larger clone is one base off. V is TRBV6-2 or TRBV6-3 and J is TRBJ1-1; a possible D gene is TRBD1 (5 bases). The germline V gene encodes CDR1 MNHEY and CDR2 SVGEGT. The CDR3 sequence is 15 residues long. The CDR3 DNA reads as TGTGCCAGCAGTCACTCGTCCGGGGGGGGCACTGAAGCTTTCTTT. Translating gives CASSHSSGGGTEAFF.

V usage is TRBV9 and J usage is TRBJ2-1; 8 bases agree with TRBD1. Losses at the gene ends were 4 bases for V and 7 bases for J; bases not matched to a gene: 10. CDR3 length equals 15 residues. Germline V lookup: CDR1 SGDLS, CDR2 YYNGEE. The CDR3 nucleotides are TGTGCCAGCAGCCACCCTCAGGGGGCGGGTAATGAGCAGTTCTTC. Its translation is CASSHPQGAGNEQFF.

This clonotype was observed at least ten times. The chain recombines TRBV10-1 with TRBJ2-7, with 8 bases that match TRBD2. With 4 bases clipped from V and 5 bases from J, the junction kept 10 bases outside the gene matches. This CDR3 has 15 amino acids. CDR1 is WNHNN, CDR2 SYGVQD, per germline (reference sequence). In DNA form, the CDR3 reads TGCGCCAGCAGTGCCATTTTAGCGGGAAGCAACGAGCAGTACTTC. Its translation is CASSAILAGSNEQYF.

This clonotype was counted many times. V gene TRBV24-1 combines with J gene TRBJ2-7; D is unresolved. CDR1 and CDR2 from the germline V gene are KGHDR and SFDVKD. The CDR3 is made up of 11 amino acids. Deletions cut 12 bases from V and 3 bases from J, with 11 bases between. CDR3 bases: TGTGCCCCACGGTGGGACTACGAGCAGTACTTC. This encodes CAPRWDYEQYF.

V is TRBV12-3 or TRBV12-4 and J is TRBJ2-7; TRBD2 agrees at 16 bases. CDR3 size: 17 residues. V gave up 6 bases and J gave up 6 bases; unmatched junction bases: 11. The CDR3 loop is CASRTPGLAGGPSEQYF. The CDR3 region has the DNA TGTGCCAGCAGGACCCCGGGACTAGCGGGAGGGCCTAGCGAGCAGTACTTC.

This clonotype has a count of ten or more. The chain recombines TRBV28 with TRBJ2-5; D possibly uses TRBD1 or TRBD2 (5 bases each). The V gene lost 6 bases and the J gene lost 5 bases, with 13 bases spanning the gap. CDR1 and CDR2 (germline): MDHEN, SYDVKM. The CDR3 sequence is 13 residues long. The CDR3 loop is CASRQGRGETQYF. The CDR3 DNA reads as TGTGCCAGCAGGCAGGGACGAGGGGAGACCCAGTACTTC.

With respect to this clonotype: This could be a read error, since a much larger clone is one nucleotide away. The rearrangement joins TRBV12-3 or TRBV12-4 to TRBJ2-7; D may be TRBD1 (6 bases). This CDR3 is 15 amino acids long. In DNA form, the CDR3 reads TGTACCAGCAGCACCACTCAGGGGTATGAGGACGAGCAGTACTTC. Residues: CTSSTTQGYEDEQYF.

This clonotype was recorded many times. CDR3 nucleotide sequence: TGTGCCAGCAGCTTCTCTCGGCATGAGCAGTTCTTC. Encoded protein: CASSFSRHEQFF. This chain connects TRBV7-2 to TRBJ2-1; D unresolved. The CDR3 covers 12 residues. V lost 3 bases and J 8 bases, leaving 8 bases between the germline ends. The germline gives CDR1 SGHTA, CDR2 FQGNSA.

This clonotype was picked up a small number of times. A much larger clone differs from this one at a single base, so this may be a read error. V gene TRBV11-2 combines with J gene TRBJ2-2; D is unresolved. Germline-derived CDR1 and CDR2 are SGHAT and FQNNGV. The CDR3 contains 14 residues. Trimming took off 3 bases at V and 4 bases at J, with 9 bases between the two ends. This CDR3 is CASSFLVSTGELFF. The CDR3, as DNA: TGTGCCAGCAGCTTTCTCGTGAGCACCGGGGAGCTGTTTTTT.